This record concerns one T cell receptor (beta chain) sequence. Amplification of TCR alpha and beta CDR3 regions from RNA used iRepertoire nested multiplex PCR. From the multiplex PCR reads, TCRdb called clonotypes with MiXCR, one entry per CDR3 protein. The sample has around 140,000 distinct CDR3 sequences, 30% to 40% seen once. The data belong to a study of glioma-infiltrating T cells. This CDR3 has 14 residues. Trimming removed 6 bases from V and 5 bases from J; junction bases left unmatched: 6. Germline CDR1 reads MNHNS; CDR2 reads SASEGT. The chain recombines TRBV6-1 with TRBJ2-3; TRBD2 matches at 9 bases. The TCR originated in a human donor with low-grade glioma or glioblastoma, undergoing nonglioma brain surgery, or in good health (not recorded which). The sequenced material came from glioma tissue, nonneoplastic brain tissue, or PBMCs (not recorded which). The CDR3 protein is CASRLAGAGDTQYF. The CDR3 DNA reads TGTGCCAGCAGGTTAGCGGGAGCAGGAGATACGCAGTATTTT.